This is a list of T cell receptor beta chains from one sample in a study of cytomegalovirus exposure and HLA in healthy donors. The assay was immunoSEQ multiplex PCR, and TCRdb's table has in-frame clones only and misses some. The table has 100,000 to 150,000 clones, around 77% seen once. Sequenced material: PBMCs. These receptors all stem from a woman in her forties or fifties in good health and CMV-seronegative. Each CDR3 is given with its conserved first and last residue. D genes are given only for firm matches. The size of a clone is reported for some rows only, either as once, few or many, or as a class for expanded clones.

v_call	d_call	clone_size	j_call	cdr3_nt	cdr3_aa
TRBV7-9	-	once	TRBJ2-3	TGTGCCAGCAGCTTGGGCGTTGGGGGGTCCCTCACAGATACGCAGTATTTT	CASSLGVGGSLTDTQYF
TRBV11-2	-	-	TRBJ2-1	TGTGCCAGCAGTCGGGACTTGCCGCACACGAATGAGCAGTTCTTC	CASSRDLPHTNEQFF
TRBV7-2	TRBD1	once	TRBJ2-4	TGTGCCAGCAGCTTCGACAGGGGGAGGGACATTCAGTACTTC	CASSFDRGRDIQYF
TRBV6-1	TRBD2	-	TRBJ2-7	TGTGCCAGCAGTAGTAGCGGGCGCCCCTACGAGCAGTACTTC	CASSSSGRPYEQYF
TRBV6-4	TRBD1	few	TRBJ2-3	TGTGCCAGCAGTGACTCCCCAGGGGGCCTGGGAACAGATACGCAGTATTTT	CASSDSPGGLGTDTQYF
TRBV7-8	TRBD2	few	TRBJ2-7	TGTGCCAGCAGCGGACTAGCGGGAGCCTACGAGCAGTACTTC	CASSGLAGAYEQYF
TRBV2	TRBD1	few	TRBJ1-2	TGTGCCAGCAGTGAACCCCTGGGACAGTTAGAAGCTAACTATGGCTACACCTTC	CASSEPLGQLEANYGYTF
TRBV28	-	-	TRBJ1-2	TGTGCCAGCAGTTCCGGGACTGACAACTATGGCTACACCTTC	CASSSGTDNYGYTF
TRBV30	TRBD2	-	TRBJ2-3	TGTGCCTGGACATGGAGCGGGGACCTCTTCACAGATACGCAGTATTTT	CAWTWSGDLFTDTQYF
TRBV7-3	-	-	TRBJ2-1	TGTGCCAGCAGCTTAACCAGGGCCAGCTCCTACAATGAGCAGTTCTTC	CASSLTRASSYNEQFF
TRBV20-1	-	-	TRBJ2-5	TGCAGTGCTAGTCTTGAAGAGACCCAGTACTTC	CSASLEETQYF
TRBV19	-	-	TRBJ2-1	TGTGCCAGTAGTACAGACCTCTTCAATGAGCAGTTCTTC	CASSTDLFNEQFF
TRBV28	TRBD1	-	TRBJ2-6	TGTGCCAGCAGTATGACAGGGTCCTTAGCAGGGGCCAACGTCCTGACTTTC	CASSMTGSLAGANVLTF
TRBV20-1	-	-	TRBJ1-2	TGCAGTGCTAGAGAAGGGGATGGCTACACCTTC	CSAREGDGYTF
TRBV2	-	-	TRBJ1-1	TGTGCCAGCAGTGTGTCGCCGGACACTGAAGCTTTCTTT	CASSVSPDTEAFF
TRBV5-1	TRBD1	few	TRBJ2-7	TGCGCCAGCAGCTTGGGGACAGGGGTATCCTACGAGCAGTACTTC	CASSLGTGVSYEQYF
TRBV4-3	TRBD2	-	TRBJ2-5	TGCGCCAGCAGCCAAGACGGAAGCGGGAGCGAAGACCAAGAGACCCAGTACTTC	CASSQDGSGSEDQETQYF
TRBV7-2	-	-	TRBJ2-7	TGTGCCAGCAGCTTAGGGCCCGAGCAGTACTTC	CASSLGPEQYF
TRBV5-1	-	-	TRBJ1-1	TGCGCCAGCAGCTTGGACAGCAGAAACACTGAAGCTTTCTTT	CASSLDSRNTEAFF
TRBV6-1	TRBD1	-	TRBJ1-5	TGTGCCAGCAGTGAGGGGACAGGGACCGATCAGCCCCAGCATTTT	CASSEGTGTDQPQHF
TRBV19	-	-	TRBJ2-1	TGTGCCAGTAGTATAGATCAGGGGTTGAGCAATGAGCAGTTCTTC	CASSIDQGLSNEQFF
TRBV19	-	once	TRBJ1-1	TGTGCCAGTAGCCCGCGAGTGTTGAACACTGAAGCTTTCTTT	CASSPRVLNTEAFF
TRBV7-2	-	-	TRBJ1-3	TGTGCCAGCAGCCCAGGGCCCCAAGTCTCTGGAAACACCATATATTTT	CASSPGPQVSGNTIYF
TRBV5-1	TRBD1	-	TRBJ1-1	TGCGCCAGCAGCTTTGACAATGGAGCGGACAGGAAGTTTAATGAGAACACTGAAGCTTTCTTT	CASSFDNGADRKFNENTEAFF
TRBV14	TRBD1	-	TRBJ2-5	TGTGCCAGCAGACGACAGGGGGCCGTAGAGACCCAGTACTTC	CASRRQGAVETQYF
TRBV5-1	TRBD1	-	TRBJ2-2	TGCGCCAGCAGCTTGTACGGACAGGCGAACACCGGGGAGCTGTTTTTT	CASSLYGQANTGELFF
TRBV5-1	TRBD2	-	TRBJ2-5	TGCGCCAGCAGCGGAATAGCGGGAGCCCAAGAGACCCAGTACTTC	CASSGIAGAQETQYF
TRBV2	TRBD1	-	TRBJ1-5	TGTGCCAGCAGTGAGACAGGGTTGAGTGAGCCCCAGCATTTT	CASSETGLSEPQHF
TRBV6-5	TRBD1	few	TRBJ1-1	TGTGCCAGCAGTACTGACAGGGATACTGAAGCTTTCTTT	CASSTDRDTEAFF
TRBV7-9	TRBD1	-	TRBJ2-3	TGTGCCAGCAGCTTTCAGGGGGACGCAGATACGCAGTATTTT	CASSFQGDADTQYF
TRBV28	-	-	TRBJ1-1	TGTGCCAGCGGAGATGAGGCTTTCTTT	CASGDEAFF
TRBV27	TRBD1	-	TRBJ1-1	TGTGCCAGCAGACACAAATCCTACGGGACCCCGGACAGGGGAGGTGAAGCTTTCTTT	CASRHKSYGTPDRGGEAFF
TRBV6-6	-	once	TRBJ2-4	TGTGCCAGCAGTTTGCGGCAGCTAGCCAAAAACATTCAGTACTTC	CASSLRQLAKNIQYF
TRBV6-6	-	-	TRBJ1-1	TGTGCCAGCAGTTACGCGGGGGCGGACACTGAAGCTTTCTTT	CASSYAGADTEAFF
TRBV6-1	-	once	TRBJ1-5	TGTGCCAGCAGTGTACGAAGGCAGGGTAGTAGCAATCAGCCCCAGCATTTT	CASSVRRQGSSNQPQHF
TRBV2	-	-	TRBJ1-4	TGTGCCAGCAGTACAGGGTTAAGAGAAAAACTGTTTTTT	CASSTGLREKLFF
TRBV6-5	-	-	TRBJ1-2	TGTGCCAGCAGTTATGGCAGGGAATATGGCTACCCCTTC	CASSYGREYGYPF
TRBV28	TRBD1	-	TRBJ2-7	TGTGCCAGCAGTCCACCCGGGACAGGGCCCCTCTACGAGCAGTACTTC	CASSPPGTGPLYEQYF
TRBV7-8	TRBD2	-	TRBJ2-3	TGTGCCAGCAGCTTAGACAGCGGGAGTGGGGCAGATACGCAGTATTTT	CASSLDSGSGADTQYF
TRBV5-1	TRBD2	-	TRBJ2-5	TGCGCCAGCAGCCCCCGGACTAGCGGGACTGGGGAGACCCAGTACTTC	CASSPRTSGTGETQYF
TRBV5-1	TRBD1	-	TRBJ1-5	TGCGCCAGCAGCTTGGACGGGACAGGGACTCAGCCCCAGCATTTT	CASSLDGTGTQPQHF
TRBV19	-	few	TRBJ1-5	TGTGCCACCTGGGGTGGGAGGAGCAATCAGCCCCAGCATTTT	CATWGGRSNQPQHF
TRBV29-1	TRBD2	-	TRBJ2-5	TGCAGCGCTAGCGGGACTCTCCAAGAGACCCAGTACTTC	CSASGTLQETQYF
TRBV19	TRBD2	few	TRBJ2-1	TGTGCCAGTAGACCGACCGGGACTAGCCCCTACAATGAGCAGTTCTTC	CASRPTGTSPYNEQFF
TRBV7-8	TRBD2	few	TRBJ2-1	TGTGCCAGCAGCTCCGAAGAGGCGGGAGGTTTTTACAATGAGCAGTTCTTC	CASSSEEAGGFYNEQFF
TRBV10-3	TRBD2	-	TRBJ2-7	TGTGCCATCAGTGAGTTCGCTAGCGGGAGGTCCGAGCAGTACTTC	CAISEFASGRSEQYF
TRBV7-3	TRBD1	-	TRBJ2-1	TGTGCCAGCAGCCCAATACCGAGCGACAGGGGCGAAAAGAGCAATGAGCAGTTCTTC	CASSPIPSDRGEKSNEQFF
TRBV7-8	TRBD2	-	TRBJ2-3	TGTGCCAGCAGCTTAAGTCTTGCACTAGCGGGAAAGGGCACAGATACGCAGTATTTT	CASSLSLALAGKGTDTQYF
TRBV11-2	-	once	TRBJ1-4	TGTGCCAGCAGCCCCCTCCCCGGACAGCCTGAAAAACTGTTTTTT	CASSPLPGQPEKLFF
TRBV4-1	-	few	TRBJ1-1	TGCGCCAGCAGCCAGTCAGGGGAGACTGAAGCTTTCTTT	CASSQSGETEAFF
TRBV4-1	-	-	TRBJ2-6	TGCGCCAGCAGCCAACCGACACTCTCTGGGGCCAACGCCCTGACTTTC	CASSQPTLSGANALTF
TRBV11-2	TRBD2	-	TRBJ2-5	TGTGCCAGCAGTAGCGGGAGGGCCCGGGAGACCCAGTACTTC	CASSSGRARETQYF
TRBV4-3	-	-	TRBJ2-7	TGCGCCAGCAGCCAAGGACTAGGGGGCTCTGGCTCCTACGAGCAGTACTTC	CASSQGLGGSGSYEQYF
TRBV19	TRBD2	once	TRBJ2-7	TGTGCCAGTAGTATCTGGGGAGGGGACTACGAGCAGTACTTC	CASSIWGGDYEQYF
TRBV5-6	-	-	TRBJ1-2	TGTGCCAGCAGCCTACTGGGCCCGCCGGGGGGCTATGGCTACACCTTC	CASSLLGPPGGYGYTF
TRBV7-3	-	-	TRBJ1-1	TGTGCCAGCAGCTCGAACAGGGTGGGGTACACTGAAGCTTTCTTT	CASSSNRVGYTEAFF
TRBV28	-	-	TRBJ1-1	TGTGCCAGCAGTTTAGTAAAGGGAGGCACTGAAGCTTTCTTT	CASSLVKGGTEAFF